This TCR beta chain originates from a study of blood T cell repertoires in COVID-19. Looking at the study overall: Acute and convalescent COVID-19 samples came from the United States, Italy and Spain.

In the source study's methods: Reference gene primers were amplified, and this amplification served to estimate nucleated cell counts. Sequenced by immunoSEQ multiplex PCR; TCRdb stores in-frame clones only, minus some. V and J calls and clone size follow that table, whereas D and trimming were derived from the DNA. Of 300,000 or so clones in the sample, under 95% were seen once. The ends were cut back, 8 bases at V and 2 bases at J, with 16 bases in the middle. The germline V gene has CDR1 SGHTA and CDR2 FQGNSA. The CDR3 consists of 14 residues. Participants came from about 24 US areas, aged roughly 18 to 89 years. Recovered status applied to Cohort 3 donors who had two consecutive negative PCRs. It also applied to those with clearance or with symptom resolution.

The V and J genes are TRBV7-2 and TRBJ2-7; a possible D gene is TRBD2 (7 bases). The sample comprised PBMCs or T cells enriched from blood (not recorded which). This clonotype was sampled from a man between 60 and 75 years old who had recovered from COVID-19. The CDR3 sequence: CASDRGAPPYEQYF. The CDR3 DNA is TGTGCCAGCGACCGGGGGGCCCCTCCCTACGAGCAGTACTTC.